The table lists the clone carrying this TCR beta chain with a few counts. The table came from immunoSEQ multiplex PCR; TCRdb's copy has only in-frame clones and leaves some out. The repertoire consists of nearly 100,000 clones, with nearly 90% occurring once and the leading ten covering 2.8%. Trimming left V 0 bases short and J 1 base short, with 12 bases between. This CDR3 has 16 amino acids. Germline V gene data show CDR1 as SGHRS and CDR2 as YFSETQ. The source of the sample is a study of T cell responses to AZD1222 COVID-19 vaccine. The material sequenced was peripheral blood, taken on day 0 of AZD1222 vaccination. The chain has TRBV5-1 and TRBJ2-3; D may correspond to TRBD1 or TRBD2 (5 bases each). This TCR was sampled from an adult in good health. Here the CDR3 reads CASSLGPGPGTDTQYF. In nucleotides, the CDR3 is TGCGCCAGCAGCTTGGGACCGGGACCGGGCACAGATACGCAGTATTTT.